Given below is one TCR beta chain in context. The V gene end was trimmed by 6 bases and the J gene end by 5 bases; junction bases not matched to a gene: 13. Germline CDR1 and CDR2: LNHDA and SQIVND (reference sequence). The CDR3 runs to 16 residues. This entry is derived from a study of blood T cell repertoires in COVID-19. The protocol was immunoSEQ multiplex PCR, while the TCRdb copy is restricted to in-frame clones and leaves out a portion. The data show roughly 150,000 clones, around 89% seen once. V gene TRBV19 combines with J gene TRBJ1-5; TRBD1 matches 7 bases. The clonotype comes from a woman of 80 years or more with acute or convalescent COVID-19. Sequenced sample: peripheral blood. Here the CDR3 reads CASRWRDSSGDQPQHF. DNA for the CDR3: TGTGCCAGTAGATGGAGGGACAGCTCTGGAGATCAGCCCCAGCATTTT. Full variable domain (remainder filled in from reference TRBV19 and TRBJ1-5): DGGITQSPKYLFRKEGQNVTLSCEQNLNHDAMYWYRQDPGQGLRLIYYSQIVNDFQKGDIAEGYSVSREKKESFPLTVTSAQKNPTAFYLCASRWRDSSGDQPQHFGDGTRLSIL.